These 29 T cell receptor beta chains were sequenced from one sample in a study of T cells after yellow fever vaccination. Each CDR3 protein gets one entry after TCRdb re-called the 5' RACE reads with MiXCR. The repertoire holds some 340,000 distinct CDR3 sequences, with about 10% as singletons. The sequencing here drew on CD4+ T cells sorted from PBMCs, taken 45 days after the yellow fever booster vaccination. Receptor source: a man aged 18 to 29 who received the YFV17D yellow fever vaccine.

There are a few counts of this clonotype. The gene calls are TRBV6-5 and TRBJ2-4; the D is unclear. Germline V CDR1 and CDR2: MNHEY, SVGAGI. With 2 bases removed from V and 0 bases from J, the gap between germline ends came to 5 bases. The CDR3 has 14 residues. CDR3 nucleotide sequence: TGTGCCAGCAGTTACACGGGAGCCAAAAACATTCAGTACTTC. Translating gives CASSYTGAKNIQYF.

In this sample, this clonotype turned up many times. CDR3 sequence: CASSLEGDTYQPQHF. In DNA form, the CDR3 reads TGCGCCAGCAGCTTGGAGGGGGACACATATCAGCCCCAGCATTTT. The chain is built from TRBV5-1 and TRBJ1-5; TRBD1 is a possible D gene (6 bases). In germline, CDR1 is SGHRS, CDR2 YFSETQ. This CDR3 is built from 15 residues. The V end was cut by 0 bases, the J end by 5 bases, with 12 bases between.

V usage is TRBV2 and J usage is TRBJ1-5; maybe TRBD1 (6 bases). V was pared by 5 bases and J by 11 bases, with 22 bases between. CDR3 length: 15 residues. Germline loops: CDR1 SNHLY, CDR2 FYNNEI. The CDR3 coding sequence is TGTGCCAGCAGTCCACAGGGAACGACCCTGGTAACCCAGCATTTT. This codes for CASSPQGTTLVTQHF.

CDR3 region: CASSQDRGYTGELFF. The CDR3 DNA is TGCGCCAGCAGCCAAGACAGGGGCTACACCGGGGAGCTGTTTTTT. This sequence joins TRBV4-3 and TRBJ2-2; possible D gene TRBD1, 6 bases. The V end lost 0 bases, the J end lost 3 bases, and 8 bases lay between the germline ends. The germline V gene encodes CDR1 LGHNA and CDR2 YSLEER. The CDR3 covers 15 residues.

There are a few counts of this clonotype. The chain employs TRBV6-1 and TRBJ2-4; a weak D match, TRBD2 (6 bases). The V gene's germline CDR1 is MNHNS and CDR2 SASEGT. CDR3 length: 15 amino acids. Trimming removed 3 bases at V and 0 bases at J, with 9 bases between. The CDR3 is CASSDGSLAKNIQYF. CDR3 sequence (DNA): TGTGCCAGCAGTGACGGGAGTCTAGCCAAAAACATTCAGTACTTC.

At least ten counts were recorded for this clonotype. V is TRBV15 and J is TRBJ2-3; 11 bases are shared with TRBD2. Unmatched junction bases numbered 19, after V lost 6 bases and J lost 2 bases. The CDR3 totals 20 residues. Looked up from germline, CDR1 is LNHNV and CDR2 is YYDKDF (reference sequence). The DNA for the CDR3 is TGTGCCACCAGACCGTGGCTAGCGGGGGGCAGGGCGACTCTCACAGATACGCAGTATTTT. This gives the protein CATRPWLAGGRATLTDTQYF.

This clonotype was picked up a small number of times. The genes are TRBV27 and TRBJ1-2; D possibly corresponds to TRBD1 (6 bases). This CDR3 is built from 14 residues. CDR1 MNHEY and CDR2 SMNVEV come from the germline V gene (reference sequence). V was pared by 5 bases and J by 4 bases, with 14 bases between. CDR3 protein: CASSPGAFRYGYTF. Written as DNA, the CDR3 is TGTGCCAGCAGTCCAGGGGCCTTCCGCTATGGCTACACCTTC.

The rearrangement joins TRBV7-9 to TRBJ1-6; D perhaps matches TRBD1 (5 bases). Germline values: CDR1 SEHNR, CDR2 FQNEAQ (reference sequence). The ends were cut back, 2 bases at V and 7 bases at J, with 18 bases in the middle. The CDR3 consists of 17 residues. CDR3 DNA: TGTGCCAGCAGCTTACTCGGGCCAGGGCACTCAAATTCACCCCTCCACTTT. This codes for CASSLLGPGHSNSPLHF.

The table lists this clonotype with many counts. This rearrangement joins TRBV19 to TRBJ2-1; possibly TRBD1 for D (5 bases). Trimming stripped 6 bases from V and 8 bases from J, with 14 bases between. The CDR3 spans 13 residues. The germline V gene encodes CDR1 LNHDA and CDR2 SQIVND (reference sequence). CDR3 coding DNA: TGTGCCAGTAGAGGGCAGGGAATGGATGAGCAGTTCTTC. Translated: CASRGQGMDEQFF.

In this sample, this clonotype turned up a few times. In DNA, the CDR3 is TGTGCCAGCAGCCAAGATTTTACAGCGGGGGGGCCTGAGACCCAGTACTTC. Its translation: CASSQDFTAGGPETQYF. The rearrangement links TRBV4-2 to TRBJ2-5; 10 bases fit TRBD2. V lost 0 bases to trimming and J lost 5 bases; unmatched junction nucleotides: 9. The CDR3 runs to 17 residues. The V gene's germline CDR1 is LGHNA and CDR2 YNFKEQ.

In this sample, this clonotype turned up many times. The rearrangement joins TRBV7-2 to TRBJ2-5, with D unresolved. CDR1 is SGHTA and CDR2 is FQGNSA in the germline V gene. The CDR3 spans 13 residues. Between the trimmed V and J ends, which lost 2 bases and 1 base, there was a span of 5 bases. CDR3 in DNA: TGTGCCAGCAGCTTATACTCCCAAGAGACCCAGTACTTC. Its translation is CASSLYSQETQYF.

This clonotype was detected a few times. The chain recombines TRBV5-1 with TRBJ1-3; no clear D gene. Trimming removed 2 bases from V and 0 bases from J, with 15 bases in between. This CDR3 comprises 17 residues. Germline values: CDR1 SGHRS, CDR2 YFSETQ. The chain's CDR3 is CASSLDGPTSSGNTIYF. The CDR3, as DNA: TGCGCCAGCAGCTTAGATGGACCCACCTCCTCTGGAAACACCATATATTTT.

The rearrangement joins TRBV9 to TRBJ2-2; D may be TRBD1 or TRBD2 (5 bases each). The CDR3 length is 14 residues. CDR1 is SGDLS and CDR2 is YYNGEE in the germline V gene. The germline V and J ends were trimmed by 4 bases and 4 bases, with 11 bases remaining between them. The CDR3 sequence is CASSMDGATGELFF. As DNA, the CDR3 is TGTGCCAGCAGCATGGACGGGGCCACCGGGGAGCTGTTTTTT.

This chain uses TRBV3-1 with TRBJ2-3; no clear D gene. V was trimmed by 3 bases and J by 4 bases, leaving 8 bases between them. The CDR3 is 13 amino acids. Per germline, CDR1 LGHDT and CDR2 YNNKEL (reference sequence). CDR3 region: CASSQYASDTQYF. Here the CDR3 DNA reads TGTGCCAGCAGCCAGTACGCCTCAGATACGCAGTATTTT.

A few counts support this clonotype. V usage is TRBV19 and J usage is TRBJ1-2; possible D gene TRBD1, 5 bases. Germline CDR1 LNHDA, CDR2 SQIVND (reference sequence). V was pared by 0 bases and J by 1 base, with 9 bases between. The length of the CDR3 is 15 residues. CDR3 in DNA: TGTGCCAGTAGTATAGACTGGGGCGGTAACTATGGCTACACCTTC. This encodes CASSIDWGGNYGYTF.

The sample holds many counts of this clonotype. The V gene is TRBV7-9, the J gene TRBJ1-1; D is undetermined. The CDR3 consists of 13 residues. The germline CDR1 and CDR2 sequences are SEHNR and FQNEAQ (reference sequence). Trimming left V 3 bases short and J 1 base short, with 6 bases between. In DNA, the CDR3 is TGTGCCAGCAGCTTTTCGGAGAACACTGAAGCTTTCTTT. Amino acids: CASSFSENTEAFF.

This clonotype was seen many times. V gene TRBV27 combines with J gene TRBJ2-3, with 11 bases identical to TRBD2. Germline V lookup: CDR1 MNHEY, CDR2 SMNVEV (reference sequence). J gave up 4 bases and V 2 bases, and 8 bases lay outside the gene matches. The CDR3 loop spans 17 amino acids. The CDR3 loop is CASSLEGRSGGADTQYF. Written as DNA, the CDR3 is TGTGCCAGCAGTTTAGAGGGGCGTAGCGGGGGGGCAGATACGCAGTATTTT.

This clonotype was counted a few times. V is TRBV7-9 and J is TRBJ2-1, with 8 bases matching TRBD2. Per the germline V gene, CDR1 is SEHNR and CDR2 is FQNEAQ (reference sequence). V was pared by 8 bases and J by 0 bases, with 9 bases of the junction left unmatched. This CDR3 contains 16 residues. The CDR3, as DNA: TGTGCCAGCCGTCTAACGGGGGGGTCCTCCTACAATGAGCAGTTCTTC. Its protein is CASRLTGGSSYNEQFF.

The chain uses TRBV7-2 and TRBJ2-1; D ambiguous. The CDR3 covers 15 residues. Trimming took 3 bases from V and 0 from J, leaving 9 bases between them. Germline CDR1 SGHTA, CDR2 FQGNSA. The CDR3 DNA is TGTGCCAGCAGCTTTCTCCCGAGCTCCTACAATGAGCAGTTCTTC. Protein product: CASSFLPSSYNEQFF. Combining the CDR3 with reference TRBV7-2 and TRBJ2-1 gives the whole variable domain GAGVSQSPSNKVTEKGKDVELRCDPISGHTALYWYRQSLGQGLEFLIYFQGNSAPDKSGLPSDRFSAERTGGSVSTLTIQRTQQEDSAVYLCASSFLPSSYNEQFFGPGTRLTVL.

V usage is TRBV12-5 and J usage is TRBJ2-7; D tentatively fits TRBD1 or TRBD2 (5 bases each). CDR1 and CDR2 from the germline V gene are LGHNT and FRNRAP. CDR3 length: 18 amino acids. V gave up 7 bases and J gave up 3 bases, with 28 bases separating them. The chain's CDR3 is CASAPWGGGGGMGYEQYF. The CDR3 region has the DNA TGTGCTAGTGCCCCTTGGGGCGGTGGTGGGGGAATGGGCTACGAGCAGTACTTC.

This clonotype was observed a single time. J is TRBJ2-7 and V is TRBV27; 8 nucleotides agree with TRBD1. This CDR3 is 14 amino acids long. J was trimmed by 6 bases and V by 2 bases; bases with no gene match: 6. Germline V CDR1 and CDR2: MNHEY, SMNVEV (reference sequence). DNA of the CDR3: TGTGCCAGCAGTTTACACGGACAGGGTGGCGAGCAGTACGTC. Translated: CASSLHGQGGEQYV.

This clonotype showed up just a few times. V is TRBV28 and J is TRBJ1-2, with 8 bases fitting TRBD1. V was pared by 4 bases and J by 6 bases, with 7 bases of the junction left unmatched. CDR1 is MDHEN, CDR2 SYDVKM, per germline. This CDR3 spans 14 amino acids. The CDR3 loop reads CASSSTDRGDGYTF. The DNA for the CDR3 is TGTGCCAGCAGTTCGACCGACAGGGGCGATGGCTACACCTTC.

This clonotype was observed a handful of times. In DNA form, the CDR3 reads TGCAGTGCCCCCGGACAGGGAGCTGAAGCTTTCTTT. Its protein product is CSAPGQGAEAFF. This chain uses TRBV20-1 with TRBJ1-1, with 8 bases aligning to TRBD1. Unmatched junction bases numbered 6, after V lost 6 bases and J lost 6 bases. CDR1 DFQATT and CDR2 SNEGSKA come from the germline V gene (reference sequence). This CDR3 spans 12 amino acids.

In its sample, this clonotype was seen many times. J is TRBJ2-3 and V is TRBV25-1; 9 positions match TRBD2. CDR3 length: 13 residues. J was trimmed by 4 bases and V by 7 bases; bases with no gene match: 3. CDR1 is MGHDK, CDR2 SYGVNS, per germline. CDR3 residues: CASKVAGADTQYF. In DNA, the CDR3 is TGTGCCAGCAAGGTAGCGGGGGCAGATACGCAGTATTTT.

This clonotype was picked up a small number of times. The V and J genes are TRBV5-6 and TRBJ2-3; 9 bases are a match to TRBD2. Per germline, CDR1 SGHDT and CDR2 YYEEEE. The CDR3 covers 14 residues. Losses at the gene ends were 1 base for V and 4 bases for J; bases not matched to a gene: 1. CDR3 bases: TGTGCCAGCAGCTTGCGCGGGGGGGCAGATACGCAGTATTTT. Residues: CASSLRGGADTQYF.

The V and J genes are TRBV18 and TRBJ1-1; D ambiguous. Germline V gene sequence: CDR1 KGHSH, CDR2 LQKENI. CDR3 size: 12 residues. V was shortened by 3 bases and J by 7 bases, with 9 bases between the two germline ends. The CDR3 DNA reads TGTGCCAGCTCACCCCCGACCGATGAAGCTTTCTTT. The encoded protein is CASSPPTDEAFF.

Only a few counts were recorded for this clonotype. The V call is TRBV12-3 or TRBV12-4, the J call TRBJ1-6; TRBD1 might be the D (5 bases). The CDR3 length is 14 residues. The ends were cut back, 1 base at V and 7 bases at J, with 8 bases in the middle. CDR3 amino acids: CASSLETENSPLHF. The CDR3 bases are TGTGCCAGCAGTTTAGAGACAGAGAATTCACCCCTCCACTTT.

J is TRBJ1-1 and V is TRBV14; no firm D call. The germline gives CDR1 SGHDN, CDR2 FVKESK. V was shortened by 1 base and J by 3 bases, with 12 bases between the two germline ends. The CDR3 extends over 15 amino acids. The chain's CDR3 is CASSQGSLWDTEAFF. The CDR3 coding sequence is TGTGCCAGCAGCCAAGGGAGCCTTTGGGACACTGAAGCTTTCTTT.

Only a few counts were recorded for this clonotype. This rearrangement joins TRBV4-1 to TRBJ1-1; TRBD1 might be the D (5 bases). The V gene lost 0 bases and the J gene lost 2 bases, with 13 bases spanning the gap. The CDR3 runs to 16 residues. CDR1 MGHRA and CDR2 YSYEKL come from the germline V gene. CDR3 DNA sequence: TGCGCCAGCAGCCAAGAAGGTCGACAGATTAACACTGAAGCTTTCTTT. Its protein product is CASSQEGRQINTEAFF.